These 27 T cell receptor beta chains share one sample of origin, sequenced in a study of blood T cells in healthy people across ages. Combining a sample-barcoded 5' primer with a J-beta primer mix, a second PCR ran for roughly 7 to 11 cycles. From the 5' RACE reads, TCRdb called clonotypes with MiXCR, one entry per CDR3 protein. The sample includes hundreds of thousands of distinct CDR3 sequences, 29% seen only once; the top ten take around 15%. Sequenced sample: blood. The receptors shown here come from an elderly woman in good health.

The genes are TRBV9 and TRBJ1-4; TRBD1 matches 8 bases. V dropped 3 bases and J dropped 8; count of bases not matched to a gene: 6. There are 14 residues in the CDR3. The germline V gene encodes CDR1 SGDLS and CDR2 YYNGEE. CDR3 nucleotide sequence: TGTGCCAGCAGCGCAGGGGGCGGGGAAGAAAAACTGTTTTTT. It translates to CASSAGGGEEKLFF.

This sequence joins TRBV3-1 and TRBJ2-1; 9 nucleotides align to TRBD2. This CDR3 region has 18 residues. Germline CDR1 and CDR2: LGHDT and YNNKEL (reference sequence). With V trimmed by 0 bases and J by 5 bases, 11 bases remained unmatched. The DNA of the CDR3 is TGTGCCAGCAGCCAAGATATAATAGCGGGAGTTTTCGACAATGAGCAGTTCTTC. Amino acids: CASSQDIIAGVFDNEQFF.

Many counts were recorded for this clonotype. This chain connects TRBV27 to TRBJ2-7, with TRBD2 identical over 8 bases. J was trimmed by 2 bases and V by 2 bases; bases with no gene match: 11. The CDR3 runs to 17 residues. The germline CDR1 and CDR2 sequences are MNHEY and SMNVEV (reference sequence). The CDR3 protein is CASSLTQGSGRAYEQYF. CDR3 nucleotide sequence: TGTGCCAGCAGTTTAACGCAGGGCAGCGGGAGAGCCTACGAGCAGTACTTC.

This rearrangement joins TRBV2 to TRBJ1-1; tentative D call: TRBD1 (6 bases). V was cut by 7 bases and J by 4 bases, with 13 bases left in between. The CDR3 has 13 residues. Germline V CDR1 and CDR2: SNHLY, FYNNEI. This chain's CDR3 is CASNKGGGTEAFF. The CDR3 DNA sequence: TGTGCCAGCAATAAGGGGGGGGGCACTGAAGCTTTCTTT. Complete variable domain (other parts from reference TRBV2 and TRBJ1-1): EPEVTQTPSHQVTQMGQEVILRCVPISNHLYFYWYRQILGQKVEFLVSFYNNEISEKSEIFDDQFSVERPDGSNFTLKIRSTKLEDSAMYFCASNKGGGTEAFFGQGTRLTVV.

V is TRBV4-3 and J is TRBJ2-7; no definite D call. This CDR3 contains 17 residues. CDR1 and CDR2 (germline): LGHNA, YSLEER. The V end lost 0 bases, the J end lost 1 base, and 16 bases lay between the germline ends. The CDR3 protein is CASSQEITGLESYEQYF. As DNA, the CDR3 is TGCGCCAGCAGCCAAGAAATCACCGGGCTGGAATCCTACGAGCAGTACTTC.

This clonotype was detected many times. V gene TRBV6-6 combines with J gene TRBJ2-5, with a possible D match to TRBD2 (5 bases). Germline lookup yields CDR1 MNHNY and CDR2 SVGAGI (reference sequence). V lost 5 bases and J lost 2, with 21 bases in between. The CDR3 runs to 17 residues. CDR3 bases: TGTGCCAGCAGTCACATCCGAACCGGGGTCTCACAAGAGACCCAGTACTTC. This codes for CASSHIRTGVSQETQYF.

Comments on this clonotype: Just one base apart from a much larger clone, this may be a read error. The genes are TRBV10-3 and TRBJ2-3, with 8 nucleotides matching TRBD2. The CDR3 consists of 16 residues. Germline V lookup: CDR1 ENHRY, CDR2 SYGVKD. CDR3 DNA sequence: TGTGTCATCAGTGATCGGAGCGGGGGAGTCACAGATACGCAGTATTTT. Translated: CVISDRSGGVTDTQYF.

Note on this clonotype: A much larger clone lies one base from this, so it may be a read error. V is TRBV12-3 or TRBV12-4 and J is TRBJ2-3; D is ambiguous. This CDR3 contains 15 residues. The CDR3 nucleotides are TGTGCCAGCAGACCGGACGGTCTTAGCACAGATGCGCAGTATTTT. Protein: CASRPDGLSTDAQYF.

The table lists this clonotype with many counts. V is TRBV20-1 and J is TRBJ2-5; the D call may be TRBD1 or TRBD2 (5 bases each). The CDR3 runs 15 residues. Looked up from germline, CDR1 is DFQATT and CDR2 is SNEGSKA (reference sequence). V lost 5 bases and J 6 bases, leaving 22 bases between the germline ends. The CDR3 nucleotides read TGCAGTGCTGTGGGGGTGCCCGGACAAGGAAAGACCCAGTACTTC. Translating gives CSAVGVPGQGKTQYF.

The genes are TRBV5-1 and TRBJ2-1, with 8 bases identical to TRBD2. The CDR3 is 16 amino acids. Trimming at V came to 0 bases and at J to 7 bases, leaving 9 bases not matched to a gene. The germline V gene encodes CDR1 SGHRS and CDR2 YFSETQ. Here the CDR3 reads CASSLDGASGRNEQFF. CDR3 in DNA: TGCGCCAGCAGCTTGGATGGCGCTAGCGGGCGGAATGAGCAGTTCTTC.

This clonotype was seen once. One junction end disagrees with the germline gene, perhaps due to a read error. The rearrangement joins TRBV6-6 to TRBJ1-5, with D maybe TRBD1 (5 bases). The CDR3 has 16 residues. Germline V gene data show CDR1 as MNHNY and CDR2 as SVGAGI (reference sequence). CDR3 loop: CASSYLDSYSNQPRHF. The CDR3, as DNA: TGTGCCAGCAGTTACCTTGACAGTTATAGCAATCAGCCCCGGCATTTT.

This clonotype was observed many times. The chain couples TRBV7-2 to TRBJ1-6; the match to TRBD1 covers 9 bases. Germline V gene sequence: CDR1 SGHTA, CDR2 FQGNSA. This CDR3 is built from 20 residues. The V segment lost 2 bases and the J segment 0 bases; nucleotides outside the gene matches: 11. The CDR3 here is CASSLWRTGEGRSYNSPLHF. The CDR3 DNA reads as TGTGCCAGCAGCTTATGGAGGACAGGGGAAGGGCGCTCCTATAATTCACCCCTCCACTTT.

DNA for the CDR3: TGCGCCAGCAGATCGGTCTGGAGGGAAAAGTACTTC. Translated: CASRSVWREKYF. This chain joins TRBV5-1 and TRBJ2-7; perhaps TRBD2 as D (6 bases). V gave up 5 bases and J gave up 11 bases, with 17 bases separating them. The V gene's germline CDR1 is SGHRS and CDR2 YFSETQ. The CDR3 totals 12 residues.

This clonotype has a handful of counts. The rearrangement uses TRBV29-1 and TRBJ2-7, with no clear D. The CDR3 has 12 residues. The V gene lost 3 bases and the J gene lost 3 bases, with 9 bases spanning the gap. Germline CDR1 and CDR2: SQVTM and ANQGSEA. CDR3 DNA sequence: TGCAGCGTTGAGACCGCGGACTACGAGCAGTACTTC. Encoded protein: CSVETADYEQYF.

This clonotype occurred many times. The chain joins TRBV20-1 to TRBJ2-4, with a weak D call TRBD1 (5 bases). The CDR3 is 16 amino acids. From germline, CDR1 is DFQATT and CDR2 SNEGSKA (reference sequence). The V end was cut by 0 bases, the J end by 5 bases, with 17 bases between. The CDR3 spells CSARDLVGKGENIQYF. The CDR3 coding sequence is TGCAGTGCTAGAGATCTGGTGGGCAAAGGGGAAAACATTCAGTACTTC.

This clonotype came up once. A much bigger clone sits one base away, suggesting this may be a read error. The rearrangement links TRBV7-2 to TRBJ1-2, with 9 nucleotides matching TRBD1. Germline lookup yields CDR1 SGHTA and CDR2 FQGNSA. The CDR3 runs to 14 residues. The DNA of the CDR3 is TGTGGCAGCAGCAGAATGACAGGGGGGTTTGGCTACACCTTC. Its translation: CGSSRMTGGFGYTF.

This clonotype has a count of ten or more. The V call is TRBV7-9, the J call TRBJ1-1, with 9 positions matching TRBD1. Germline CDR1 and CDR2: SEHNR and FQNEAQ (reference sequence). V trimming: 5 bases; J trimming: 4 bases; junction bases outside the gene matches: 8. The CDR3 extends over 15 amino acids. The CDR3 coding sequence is TGTGCCAGCAGCCAGAAGTCGGACAGGGGCACTGAAGCTTTCTTT. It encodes CASSQKSDRGTEAFF.

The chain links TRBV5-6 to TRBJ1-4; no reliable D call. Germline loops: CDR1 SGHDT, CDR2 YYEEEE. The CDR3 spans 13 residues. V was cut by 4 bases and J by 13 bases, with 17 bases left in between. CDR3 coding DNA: TGTGCCAGCAGCCCCTCCGGCGGCGATCGACTGTTTTTT. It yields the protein CASSPSGGDRLFF.

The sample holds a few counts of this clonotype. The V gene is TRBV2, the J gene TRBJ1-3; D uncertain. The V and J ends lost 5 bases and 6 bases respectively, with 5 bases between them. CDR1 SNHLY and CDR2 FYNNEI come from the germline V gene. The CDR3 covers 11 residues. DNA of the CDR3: TGTGCCAGCAGTTACTCAAACACCATATATTTT. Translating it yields CASSYSNTIYF.

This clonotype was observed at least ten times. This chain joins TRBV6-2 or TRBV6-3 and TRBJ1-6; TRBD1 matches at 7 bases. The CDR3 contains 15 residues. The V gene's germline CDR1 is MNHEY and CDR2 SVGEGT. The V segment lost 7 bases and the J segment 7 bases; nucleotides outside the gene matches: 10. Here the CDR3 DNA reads TGTGCCAGCAAGGACAGGACCTTAATCAATTCACCCCTCCACTTT. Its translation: CASKDRTLINSPLHF.

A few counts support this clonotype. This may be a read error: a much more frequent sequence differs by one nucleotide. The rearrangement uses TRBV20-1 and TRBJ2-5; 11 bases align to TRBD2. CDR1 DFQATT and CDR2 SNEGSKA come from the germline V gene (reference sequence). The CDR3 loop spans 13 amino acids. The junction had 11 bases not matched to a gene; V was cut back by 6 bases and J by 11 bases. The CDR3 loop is CSATSGGLNEQYF. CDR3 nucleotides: TGCAGTGCCACTAGCGGGGGACTCAATGAGCAGTACTTC.

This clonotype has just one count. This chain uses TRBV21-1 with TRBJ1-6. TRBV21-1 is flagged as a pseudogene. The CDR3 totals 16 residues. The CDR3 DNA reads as TGTGCCGGCAGCACCCGATACTTACCCTATAATTCACCCCTCCACTTT. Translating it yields CAGSTRYLPYNSPLHF.

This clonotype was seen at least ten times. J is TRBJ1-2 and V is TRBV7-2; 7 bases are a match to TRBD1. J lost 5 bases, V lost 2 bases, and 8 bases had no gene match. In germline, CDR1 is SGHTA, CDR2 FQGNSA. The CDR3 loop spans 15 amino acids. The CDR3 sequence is CASSLHTGAPYGYTF. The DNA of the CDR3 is TGTGCCAGCAGCTTACATACAGGGGCGCCATATGGCTACACCTTC. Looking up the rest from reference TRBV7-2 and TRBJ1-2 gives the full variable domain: GAGVSQSPSNKVTEKGKDVELRCDPISGHTALYWYRQSLGQGLEFLIYFQGNSAPDKSGLPSDRFSAERTGGSVSTLTIQRTQQEDSAVYLCASSLHTGAPYGYTFGSGTRLTVV.

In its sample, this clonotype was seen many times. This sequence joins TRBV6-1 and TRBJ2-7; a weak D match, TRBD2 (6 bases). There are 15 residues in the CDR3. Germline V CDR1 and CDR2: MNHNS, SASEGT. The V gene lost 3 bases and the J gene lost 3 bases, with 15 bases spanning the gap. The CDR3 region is CASSEASTGLYEQYF. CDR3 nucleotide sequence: TGTGCCAGCAGTGAGGCGTCGACGGGACTCTACGAGCAGTACTTC.

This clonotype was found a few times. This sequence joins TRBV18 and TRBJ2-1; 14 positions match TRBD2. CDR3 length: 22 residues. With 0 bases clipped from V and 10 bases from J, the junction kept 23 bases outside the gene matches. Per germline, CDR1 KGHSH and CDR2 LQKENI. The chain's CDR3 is CASSPPFRGRDRGLAGGLEQFF. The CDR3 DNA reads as TGTGCCAGCTCACCACCGTTCAGGGGGCGCGATCGCGGACTAGCGGGGGGTTTGGAGCAGTTCTTC.

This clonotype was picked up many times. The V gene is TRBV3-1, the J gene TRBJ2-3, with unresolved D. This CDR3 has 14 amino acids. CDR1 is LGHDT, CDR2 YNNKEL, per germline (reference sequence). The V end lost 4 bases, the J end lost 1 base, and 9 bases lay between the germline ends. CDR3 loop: CASSRELRTDTQYF. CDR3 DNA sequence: TGTGCCAGCAGCCGTGAACTTCGCACAGATACGCAGTATTTT.

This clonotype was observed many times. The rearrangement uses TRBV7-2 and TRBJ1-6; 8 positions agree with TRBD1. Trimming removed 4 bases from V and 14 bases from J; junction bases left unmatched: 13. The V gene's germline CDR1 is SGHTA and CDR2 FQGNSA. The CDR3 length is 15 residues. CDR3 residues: CASSSRTGISSTLHF. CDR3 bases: TGTGCCAGCAGCTCAAGGACAGGGATTTCTTCGACCCTCCACTTT.